This T cell receptor (beta chain) was observed in a study of shared clonotypes between healthy human individuals. On the study more broadly: With ages of 18 to 49, the donors were two women and a few men. Study-level points and caveats: Clonotypes not shared had lower generation probabilities than those common to all four donors.

At deep level, the assay was performed. As processed by the authors: Junction-only sequences without quality scores came from ImmunoSEQ, so filtering differed. Clones were sequenced by immunoSEQ multiplex PCR, and TCRdb holds only the in-frame ones, with some missing. Clone size and the V and J calls come from that table; the DNA yielded D and trimming. The data show about 2.3 million clones, with 85% to 95% seen just once and 0.37% held by the top ten. Germline V gene lookup returns CDR1 MGHDK and CDR2 SYGVNS. Deletions cut 5 bases from V and 0 bases from J, with 7 bases between. The CDR3 has 13 residues. Remarks on this clone: What it binds is unknown.

This receptor was taken from a man between 18 and 35 years old in good health. Some clones in this sample may be carry-over from other donors' samples. The sample comprised naive CD4+ T cells from PBMCs. Stated subset: CD45RA+ positively selected. This chain uses TRBV25-1 with TRBJ1-1; D uncertain. This CDR3 is CASSRIMNTEAFF. The CDR3 coding sequence is TGTGCCAGCAGTAGAATTATGAACACTGAAGCTTTCTTT.